These T cell receptor beta chains were read from a single sample in a study of OX40 agonist ivuxolimab in advanced cancers. Assay: immunoSEQ multiplex PCR; the TCRdb copy retains only in-frame clones and omits some. The sample lists about 92,000 clones; under 95% were seen once. The material sequenced was CD4+ or CD8+ T cells sorted from blood, taken in a trial of the OX40 agonist ivuxolimab. Every receptor here comes from an adult with an advanced solid tumor such as melanoma, head and neck, liver or kidney cancer. Both conserved end residues are part of each CDR3. The order of the fields is clone size, D gene, J gene, V gene, CDR3 protein, CDR3 DNA. D genes are given only for firm matches. The size of a clone is reported for some rows only, either as once, few or many, or as a class for expanded clones.

abundance: few
d_gene: -
j_gene: TRBJ1-2
v_gene: TRBV6-5
CDR3aa: CASSDGPNYGYTF
CDR3nt: TGTGCCAGCAGTGATGGGCCGAACTATGGCTACACCTTC

abundance: -
d_gene: -
j_gene: TRBJ2-5
v_gene: TRBV11-2
CDR3aa: CASSLAGAGETQYF
CDR3nt: TGTGCCAGCAGCTTAGCGGGAGCAGGCGAGACCCAGTACTTC

abundance: few
d_gene: -
j_gene: TRBJ1-1
v_gene: TRBV5-1
CDR3aa: CASSVGQSNTEAFF
CDR3nt: TGCGCCAGCAGCGTAGGACAAAGTAACACTGAAGCTTTCTTT

abundance: -
d_gene: -
j_gene: TRBJ1-1
v_gene: TRBV18
CDR3aa: CASSTGDAAFF
CDR3nt: TGTGCCAGCTCAACGGGGGACGCGGCTTTCTTT

abundance: once
d_gene: TRBD2
j_gene: TRBJ2-7
v_gene: TRBV19
CDR3aa: CASSQVAGREQYF
CDR3nt: TGTGCCAGTAGTCAGGTAGCGGGACGCGAGCAGTACTTC

abundance: -
d_gene: TRBD1
j_gene: TRBJ1-5
v_gene: TRBV19
CDR3aa: CASTGTGFGINQPQHF
CDR3nt: TGTGCCAGTACCGGGACAGGGTTTGGGATCAATCAGCCCCAGCATTTT

abundance: once
d_gene: TRBD2
j_gene: TRBJ2-3
v_gene: TRBV4-3
CDR3aa: CASSQDGAGVGDTQYF
CDR3nt: TGCGCCAGCAGCCAAGATGGCGCGGGAGTGGGGGATACGCAGTATTTT

abundance: -
d_gene: TRBD2
j_gene: TRBJ2-1
v_gene: TRBV10-1
CDR3aa: CASSGSPLTSGEQFF
CDR3nt: TGCGCCAGCAGTGGATCCCCTTTGACTAGCGGTGAGCAGTTCTTC

abundance: once
d_gene: -
j_gene: TRBJ2-7
v_gene: TRBV6-6
CDR3aa: CASSYDRPPYEQYF
CDR3nt: TGTGCCAGCAGTTACGACCGGCCCCCCTACGAGCAGTACTTC

abundance: once
d_gene: -
j_gene: TRBJ2-7
v_gene: TRBV10-2
CDR3aa: CASGPYRGEQYF
CDR3nt: TGCGCCAGCGGACCCTATAGGGGCGAGCAGTACTTC

abundance: once
d_gene: -
j_gene: TRBJ1-1
v_gene: TRBV7-3
CDR3aa: CASSPRGNTEAFF
CDR3nt: TGTGCCAGCAGCCCAAGGGGGAACACTGAAGCTTTCTTT

abundance: once
d_gene: -
j_gene: TRBJ2-2
v_gene: TRBV5-6
CDR3aa: CASRTGPFANTGELFF
CDR3nt: TGTGCCAGCAGGACCGGTCCGTTCGCGAACACCGGGGAGCTGTTTTTT

abundance: -
d_gene: -
j_gene: TRBJ2-7
v_gene: TRBV7-9
CDR3aa: CASSSDWIWEQYF
CDR3nt: TGTGCCAGCAGCTCGGACTGGATTTGGGAGCAGTACTTC

abundance: -
d_gene: -
j_gene: TRBJ2-1
v_gene: TRBV9
CDR3aa: CASSAGPVFGNEQFF
CDR3nt: TGTGCCAGCAGCGCCGGCCCGGTGTTCGGCAATGAGCAGTTCTTC

abundance: -
d_gene: -
j_gene: TRBJ2-3
v_gene: TRBV6-1
CDR3aa: CASRHRVSTDTQYF
CDR3nt: TGTGCCAGCAGGCACAGGGTTAGCACAGATACGCAGTATTTT

abundance: once
d_gene: TRBD2
j_gene: TRBJ2-7
v_gene: TRBV5-1
CDR3aa: CASSSGTSASYEQYF
CDR3nt: TGCGCCAGCAGCAGCGGGACTAGCGCATCCTACGAGCAGTACTTC

abundance: -
d_gene: -
j_gene: TRBJ2-1
v_gene: TRBV7-6
CDR3aa: CASSLWGLSYNEQFF
CDR3nt: TGTGCCAGCAGTCTTTGGGGTCTCTCCTACAATGAGCAGTTCTTC

abundance: -
d_gene: -
j_gene: TRBJ2-7
v_gene: TRBV28
CDR3aa: CAIRRAGASYEQYF
CDR3nt: TGTGCCATCAGGAGGGCAGGAGCGTCCTACGAGCAGTACTTC

abundance: -
d_gene: -
j_gene: TRBJ1-1
v_gene: TRBV7-9
CDR3aa: CASSQLGVNTEAFF
CDR3nt: TGTGCCAGCAGCCAATTGGGGGTGAACACTGAAGCTTTCTTT

abundance: -
d_gene: TRBD2
j_gene: TRBJ2-7
v_gene: TRBV7-8
CDR3aa: CASSRMGTSGSPNTYEQYF
CDR3nt: TGTGCCAGCAGCCGCATGGGGACTAGCGGGAGTCCCAACACCTACGAGCAGTACTTC

abundance: few
d_gene: -
j_gene: TRBJ2-2
v_gene: TRBV7-8
CDR3aa: CASTIAVGRDTGELFF
CDR3nt: TGTGCCAGCACCATTGCAGTGGGGCGGGACACCGGGGAGCTGTTTTTT

abundance: -
d_gene: TRBD2
j_gene: TRBJ2-1
v_gene: TRBV5-1
CDR3aa: CASSLSKGTSGSYNEQFF
CDR3nt: TGCGCCAGCAGCTTGTCCAAAGGGACTAGCGGGAGTTACAATGAGCAGTTCTTC

abundance: -
d_gene: -
j_gene: TRBJ1-1
v_gene: TRBV2
CDR3aa: CASSEWRLEAFF
CDR3nt: TGTGCCAGCAGTGAATGGCGGCTTGAAGCTTTCTTT

abundance: -
d_gene: TRBD2
j_gene: TRBJ2-1
v_gene: TRBV9
CDR3aa: CASSEGPRGRGNEQFF
CDR3nt: TGTGCCAGCAGCGAGGGACCCCGCGGGAGGGGTAATGAGCAGTTCTTC

abundance: -
d_gene: TRBD1
j_gene: TRBJ2-7
v_gene: TRBV11-2
CDR3aa: CASSPPGQFSYEQYF
CDR3nt: TGTGCCAGCAGCCCTCCGGGACAGTTCTCCTACGAGCAGTACTTC

abundance: -
d_gene: -
j_gene: TRBJ2-5
v_gene: TRBV28
CDR3aa: CASVLGQAQETQYF
CDR3nt: TGTGCCAGCGTCCTCGGGCAGGCGCAAGAGACCCAGTACTTC

abundance: -
d_gene: TRBD2
j_gene: TRBJ2-1
v_gene: TRBV9
CDR3aa: CASSVGGSHEQFF
CDR3nt: TGTGCCAGCAGCGTCGGCGGGAGCCATGAGCAGTTCTTC

abundance: -
d_gene: TRBD1
j_gene: TRBJ1-1
v_gene: TRBV11-1
CDR3aa: CASSSRTGAVTEAFF
CDR3nt: TGTGCCAGCAGCTCCCGGACAGGGGCGGTTACTGAAGCTTTCTTT

abundance: -
d_gene: -
j_gene: TRBJ1-5
v_gene: TRBV28
CDR3aa: CASSYRRPYQPQHF
CDR3nt: TGTGCCAGCAGTTACCGTCGGCCGTATCAGCCCCAGCATTTT

abundance: -
d_gene: -
j_gene: TRBJ2-1
v_gene: TRBV4-3
CDR3aa: CASSQDLPLSSIYNEQFF
CDR3nt: TGCGCCAGCAGCCAAGATCTCCCACTGAGTTCCATATACAATGAGCAGTTCTTC

abundance: -
d_gene: -
j_gene: TRBJ1-4
v_gene: TRBV25-1
CDR3aa: CASSDPTGVMGEKLFF
CDR3nt: TGTGCCAGCAGTGACCCCACTGGGGTAATGGGTGAAAAACTGTTTTTT

abundance: -
d_gene: -
j_gene: TRBJ1-2
v_gene: TRBV5-8
CDR3aa: CASSLGDHTF
CDR3nt: TGTGCCAGCAGCTTAGGGGATCACACCTTC

abundance: -
d_gene: -
j_gene: TRBJ2-1
v_gene: TRBV7-2
CDR3aa: CASSPGWGEQFF
CDR3nt: TGTGCCAGCAGCCCAGGATGGGGTGAGCAGTTCTTC

abundance: -
d_gene: -
j_gene: TRBJ2-1
v_gene: TRBV13
CDR3aa: CASSLATRVPYNEQFF
CDR3nt: TGTGCCAGCAGCTTAGCTACCAGGGTGCCCTACAATGAGCAGTTCTTC

abundance: once
d_gene: -
j_gene: TRBJ2-1
v_gene: TRBV7-2
CDR3aa: CASSFDSGSYNEQFF
CDR3nt: TGTGCCAGCAGCTTCGATAGCGGATCCTACAATGAGCAGTTCTTC

abundance: -
d_gene: -
j_gene: TRBJ2-2
v_gene: TRBV10-3
CDR3aa: CAISVTGELFF
CDR3nt: TGTGCCATCAGTGTAACCGGGGAGCTGTTTTTT

abundance: -
d_gene: -
j_gene: TRBJ2-2
v_gene: TRBV5-1
CDR3aa: CASSPNAGRSTGELFF
CDR3nt: TGCGCCAGCAGCCCAAATGCGGGGCGCAGCACCGGGGAGCTGTTTTTT

abundance: -
d_gene: -
j_gene: TRBJ2-7
v_gene: TRBV19
CDR3aa: CASSVTGSGYEQYF
CDR3nt: TGTGCCAGTAGTGTGACAGGATCTGGCTACGAGCAGTACTTC

abundance: -
d_gene: TRBD1
j_gene: TRBJ2-5
v_gene: TRBV5-5
CDR3aa: CASSWDRSQETQYF
CDR3nt: TGTGCCAGCAGTTGGGACAGATCCCAAGAGACCCAGTACTTC

abundance: -
d_gene: -
j_gene: TRBJ2-7
v_gene: TRBV28
CDR3aa: CASSLGQTLGDEQYF
CDR3nt: TGTGCCAGCAGCCTTGGACAGACCCTGGGGGACGAGCAGTACTTC

abundance: -
d_gene: -
j_gene: TRBJ2-7
v_gene: TRBV4-3
CDR3aa: CASSQDVVADSYEQYF
CDR3nt: TGCGCCAGCAGCCAAGATGTAGTAGCGGATTCCTACGAGCAGTACTTC

abundance: few
d_gene: -
j_gene: TRBJ2-1
v_gene: TRBV5-1
CDR3aa: CASSPVRLKEQFF
CDR3nt: TGCGCCAGCAGCCCGGTCCGTCTTAAAGAGCAGTTCTTC

abundance: -
d_gene: TRBD1
j_gene: TRBJ2-7
v_gene: TRBV5-1
CDR3aa: CASSRAGTGTYEQYF
CDR3nt: TGCGCCAGCAGCCGGGCCGGGACAGGAACCTACGAGCAGTACTTC

abundance: -
d_gene: -
j_gene: TRBJ2-4
v_gene: TRBV2
CDR3aa: CASRGPSSGKNIQYF
CDR3nt: TGTGCCAGTCGGGGACCGTCATCGGGCAAAAACATTCAGTACTTC

abundance: -
d_gene: -
j_gene: TRBJ1-3
v_gene: TRBV2
CDR3aa: CASSDRGYGNTIYF
CDR3nt: TGTGCCAGCAGTGACAGGGGCTATGGAAACACCATATATTTT

abundance: -
d_gene: -
j_gene: TRBJ2-7
v_gene: TRBV11-1
CDR3aa: CASSLTTPPDEQYF
CDR3nt: TGTGCCAGCAGCTTGACCACCCCACCCGACGAGCAGTACTTC

abundance: -
d_gene: -
j_gene: TRBJ2-7
v_gene: TRBV10-3
CDR3aa: CAISEGIYEQYF
CDR3nt: TGTGCCATCAGTGAGGGCATATACGAGCAGTACTTC

abundance: -
d_gene: TRBD2
j_gene: TRBJ2-3
v_gene: TRBV6-1
CDR3aa: CASSESGGSVRVVVGDTQYF
CDR3nt: TGTGCCAGCAGTGAATCGGGGGGTTCAGTCAGAGTGGTTGTTGGGGATACGCAGTATTTT

abundance: -
d_gene: TRBD2
j_gene: TRBJ2-3
v_gene: TRBV7-3
CDR3aa: CASSLLAGGTDTQYF
CDR3nt: TGTGCCAGCAGCTTATTAGCGGGAGGCACAGATACGCAGTATTTT

abundance: -
d_gene: -
j_gene: TRBJ2-2
v_gene: TRBV5-6
CDR3aa: CASSWGRFFANTGELFF
CDR3nt: TGTGCCAGCAGCTGGGGCCGGTTTTTTGCGAACACCGGGGAGCTGTTTTTT

abundance: -
d_gene: -
j_gene: TRBJ2-1
v_gene: TRBV19
CDR3aa: CASSNTGNEQFF
CDR3nt: TGTGCCAGTAGTAACACAGGCAATGAGCAGTTCTTC

abundance: few
d_gene: -
j_gene: TRBJ2-2
v_gene: TRBV19
CDR3aa: CASSRDSNTGELFF
CDR3nt: TGTGCCAGTAGTAGGGACTCCAACACCGGGGAGCTGTTTTTT

abundance: -
d_gene: -
j_gene: TRBJ2-5
v_gene: TRBV4-1
CDR3aa: CASSQDNRVGGQETQYF
CDR3nt: TGCGCCAGCAGCCAAGATAACAGGGTAGGAGGGCAAGAGACCCAGTACTTC